This T cell receptor (beta chain) comes out of a study of blood T cell repertoires in COVID-19. Overall study: PBMCs, B-cell-depleted T cells, or T cells were the source of the cDNA or gDNA that made up the material.

As handled by the study authors: Estimates of nucleated cell counts were drawn from the amplification of reference gene primers. The assay was immunoSEQ multiplex PCR, and TCRdb's table has in-frame clones only and misses some. From that table come the V and J calls and clone size; the DNA was used to work out D and trimming. The data show fewer than 350,000 clones, 85% to 90% seen once. The sequence came from a woman under 30 with acute COVID-19. The source material was PBMCs or T cells enriched from blood (not recorded which).

CDR3 in amino acids: CASRDLGGDTEAFF. CDR3 bases: TGTGCCAGTAGGGACCTAGGGGGGGACACTGAAGCTTTCTTT. The chain is built from TRBV19 and TRBJ1-1; D perhaps matches TRBD1 (6 bases). This CDR3 region has 14 residues. Trimming removed 6 bases at V and 3 bases at J, with 14 bases between. Germline-derived CDR1 and CDR2 are LNHDA and SQIVND (reference sequence).